This passage covers 11 T cell receptor beta chains from one sample sequenced in a study of blood T cell repertoires in COVID-19. Sequencing was performed with immunoSEQ multiplex PCR; in TCRdb, only in-frame clones are kept and a portion is missing. The sample lists 200,000 to 300,000 clones; around 87% were seen once. The sample was peripheral blood. All receptors come from a woman aged 55-75 years with COVID-19, enrolled during active disease.

The gene calls are TRBV28 and TRBJ2-7; 7 nucleotides line up with TRBD2. The CDR3 totals 13 residues. Germline-derived CDR1 and CDR2 are MDHEN and SYDVKM. Germline trimming cut 3 bases from V and 3 bases from J; bases unmatched to any gene: 2. The CDR3 coding sequence is TGTGCCAGCAGTTTGGGGGGGAACTACGAGCAGTACTTC. Translating it yields CASSLGGNYEQYF.

The V and J genes are TRBV10-3 and TRBJ2-7; TRBD1 agrees at 7 bases. Germline V gene sequence: CDR1 ENHRY, CDR2 SYGVKD. The CDR3 is 14 amino acids. Trimming took 5 bases from V and 0 from J; bases not matched to a gene: 4. In DNA, the CDR3 is TGTGCCATCAGTAGGGGGCCTAACTCCTACGAGCAGTACTTC. Its protein is CAISRGPNSYEQYF.

The rearrangement joins TRBV18 to TRBJ1-1; 7 nucleotides align to TRBD1. Germline V lookup: CDR1 KGHSH, CDR2 LQKENI. CDR3 length equals 16 residues. V was clipped by 2 bases and J by 0 bases; unmatched bases: 6. CDR3 sequence reads: CASSPYRGNMNTEAFF. The CDR3 nucleotides are TGTGCCAGCTCACCATACAGGGGTAACATGAACACTGAAGCTTTCTTT. The whole variable domain, remainder taken from reference TRBV18 and TRBJ1-1, is NAGVMQNPRHLVRRRGQEARLRCSPMKGHSHVYWYRQLPEEGLKFMVYLQKENIIDESGMPKERFSAEFPKEGPSILRIQQVVRGDSAAYFCASSPYRGNMNTEAFFGQGTRLTVV.

The chain joins TRBV27 to TRBJ1-1; a possible D gene is TRBD1 (6 bases). The CDR3 has 14 amino acids. Germline V gene lookup returns CDR1 MNHEY and CDR2 SMNVEV (reference sequence). With 6 bases removed from V and 4 bases from J, the gap between germline ends came to 15 bases. The DNA for the CDR3 is TGTGCCAGCAGACCCCAGGGGCAAAGCACTGAAGCTTTCTTT. Translation gives CASRPQGQSTEAFF.

This clone was counted between two and nine times. The chain recombines TRBV7-9 with TRBJ2-7; tentative D call: TRBD2 (5 bases). The CDR3 runs to 12 residues. Trimming pared 5 bases from V and 12 bases from J, leaving 17 bases between. Germline CDR1 is SEHNR and CDR2 is FQNEAQ (reference sequence). Here the CDR3 reads CASSATLGKGYF. CDR3 sequence (DNA): TGTGCCAGCAGCGCCACACTAGGGAAGGGGTACTTC.

The CDR3 sequence is CAIRQGGSGSIPTDTQYF. The CDR3 DNA is TGTGCCATCAGGCAAGGGGGGAGCGGGAGCATCCCCACAGATACGCAGTATTTT. The genes are TRBV10-3 and TRBJ2-3; the match to TRBD2 covers 8 bases. V shed 6 bases and J 2 bases; nucleotides not matched to a gene: 16. The CDR3 loop spans 18 amino acids. The germline CDR1 and CDR2 sequences are ENHRY and SYGVKD.

The V and J genes are TRBV9 and TRBJ1-5; D might be TRBD1 (6 bases). CDR1 is SGDLS and CDR2 is YYNGEE in the germline V gene. Trimming took 0 bases from V and 3 from J, leaving 10 bases between them. The CDR3 runs to 15 residues. The CDR3 is CASSVGAGDNQPQHF. CDR3 bases: TGTGCCAGCAGCGTAGGGGCAGGGGACAATCAGCCCCAGCATTTT.

This clone was seen more than once but under ten times. The V call is TRBV29-1, the J call TRBJ2-3; D might be TRBD1 (6 bases). Germline assignment: CDR1 SQVTM and CDR2 ANQGSEA. There are 13 residues in the CDR3. Trimming left V 3 bases short and J 8 bases short, with 15 bases between. The CDR3 DNA reads as TGCAGCGTTGACCCTAATTCACAGGGTACGCAGTATTTT. Its translation: CSVDPNSQGTQYF.

The V and J genes are TRBV24-1 and TRBJ1-4, with 7 bases fitting TRBD1. CDR3 length: 14 residues. In germline, CDR1 is KGHDR, CDR2 SFDVKD. V gave up 7 bases and J gave up 10 bases; unmatched junction bases: 11. CDR3 bases: TGTGCCACCAGCCCGACCCAGGGGGTTGGAAAACTGTTTTTT. Protein sequence: CATSPTQGVGKLFF.

V is TRBV27 and J is TRBJ2-4; the match to TRBD2 covers 7 bases. This CDR3 comprises 14 residues. Looked up from germline, CDR1 is MNHEY and CDR2 is SMNVEV (reference sequence). V trimming: 6 bases; J trimming: 5 bases; junction bases outside the gene matches: 7. The CDR3 coding sequence is TGTGCCAGCAGCCTGAGGACTAGACAAAACATTCAGTACTTC. It translates to CASSLRTRQNIQYF.

This clone was detected a few times. The chain joins TRBV6-5 to TRBJ1-5, with 8 positions matching TRBD1. The CDR3 contains 15 residues. V dropped 6 bases and J dropped 4; count of bases not matched to a gene: 8. Per the germline V gene, CDR1 is MNHEY and CDR2 is SVGAGI. Here the CDR3 DNA reads TGTGCCAGCAGAACCGGACAGGGTGGGAATCAGCCCCAGCATTTT. It specifies CASRTGQGGNQPQHF.